Reported below is one T cell receptor (beta chain). These data are taken from a study of blood T cell repertoires in COVID-19. Study-wide context: The cDNA or gDNA used as material had been derived from T cells, B-cell-depleted T cells, or PBMCs.

In the original workflow: The authors estimated nucleated cell counts from reference gene primer amplification. Generated by immunoSEQ multiplex PCR, the TCRdb table keeps only in-frame clones and is missing some. V and J calls and clone size are given by that table; D and trimming were obtained from the DNA. Counted here are some 400,000 clones, roughly 90% occurring once; the ten biggest clones make up around 6.3%. Sequencing was performed on peripheral blood. This TCR came from a man aged 18 to 30 with active or convalescent COVID-19.

The CDR3 loop reads CASSSYSTSGEQYF. The DNA for the CDR3 is TGTGCCAGTAGTAGTTACAGCACATCGGGGGAGCAGTACTTC. V is TRBV19 and J is TRBJ2-7; D might be TRBD2 (5 bases). V was trimmed by 4 bases and J by 7 bases, leaving 17 bases between them. CDR3 length: 14 amino acids. CDR1 LNHDA and CDR2 SQIVND come from the germline V gene (reference sequence). The entire variable domain, with the rest obtained from reference TRBV19 and TRBJ2-7, is as follows: DGGITQSPKYLFRKEGQNVTLSCEQNLNHDAMYWYRQDPGQGLRLIYYSQIVNDFQKGDIAEGYSVSREKKESFPLTVTSAQKNPTAFYLCASSSYSTSGEQYFGPGTRLTVT.